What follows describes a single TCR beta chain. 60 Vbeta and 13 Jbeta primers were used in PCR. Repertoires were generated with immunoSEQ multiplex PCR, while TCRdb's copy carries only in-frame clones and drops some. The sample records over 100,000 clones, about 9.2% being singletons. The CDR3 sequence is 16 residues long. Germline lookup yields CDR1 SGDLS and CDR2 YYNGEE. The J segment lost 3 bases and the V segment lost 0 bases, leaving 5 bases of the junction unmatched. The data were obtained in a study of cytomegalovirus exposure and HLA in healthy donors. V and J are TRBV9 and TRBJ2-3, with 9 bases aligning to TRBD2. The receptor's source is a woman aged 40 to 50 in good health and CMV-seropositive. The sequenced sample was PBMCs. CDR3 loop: CASSVESGGPTDTQYF. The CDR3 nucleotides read TGTGCCAGCAGCGTAGAAAGCGGGGGGCCTACAGATACGCAGTATTTT.